This T cell receptor beta chain was sequenced in a study of T cells after yellow fever vaccination. Study context: SMART-Seq v4 Ultra Low Input served to prepare low-cell-number fractions.

In making TCR cDNA, 5'RACE template switching added a universal primer site and UMIs to it. TCRdb reprocessed the 5' RACE reads via MiXCR and lists one record per CDR3 protein. Seen here are 350,000 to 550,000 distinct CDR3 sequences, around 20% observed once, and the top ten hold 15% to 20%. Concerning this clonotype itself: As yet, its antigen is unknown.

Study conclusions and caveats: Booster sampling recovered most clones from primary vaccination (approximately 97% CD4, approximately 90% CD8). Weaker, the secondary response had a peak occurring faster, on day 5 versus 15.

Sequencing was performed on PBMCs, taken before the yellow fever booster vaccination. This sequence was found in a man between 18 and 29 years old who received the YFV17D yellow fever vaccine.

CDR3 region: CASSGEWETQYF. The CDR3, as DNA: TGTGCCAGCAGCGGTGAGTGGGAGACCCAGTACTTC. The chain is built from TRBV9 and TRBJ2-5; D remains ambiguous. There are 12 residues in the CDR3. CDR1 and CDR2 (germline): SGDLS, YYNGEE. Trimming removed 3 bases from V and 5 bases from J, with 8 bases in between.